This TCR beta chain was documented in a study of cytotoxic CD8 clonotypes in ibrutinib-treated CLL. Study-level results: Clonality increased at ibrutinib response and stayed stable in sustained remission. At progression, however, it fell back toward baseline.

CDR3 length: 12 residues. Germline loops: CDR1 MDHEN, CDR2 SYDVKM. The V end lost 7 bases, the J end lost 3 bases, and 7 bases lay between the germline ends. A 1 in 200,000 to 1 in 1 million T cell depth was the sequencing target. Assay used: immunoSEQ multiplex PCR; TCRdb lists only in-frame clones, some missing. The sample yields 130,000 to 150,000 clones, about 79% seen once. With regard to this clone: The antigen remains unidentified.

This TCR was recovered from a human donor with chronic lymphocytic leukemia. The sample here was PBMCs, taken after 12 months of ibrutinib treatment. The V gene is TRBV28, the J gene TRBJ1-5; D gene ambiguous. In DNA form, the CDR3 reads TGTGCCAGCACCACGTCCAATCAGCCCCAGCATTTT. This sequence encodes CASTTSNQPQHF.